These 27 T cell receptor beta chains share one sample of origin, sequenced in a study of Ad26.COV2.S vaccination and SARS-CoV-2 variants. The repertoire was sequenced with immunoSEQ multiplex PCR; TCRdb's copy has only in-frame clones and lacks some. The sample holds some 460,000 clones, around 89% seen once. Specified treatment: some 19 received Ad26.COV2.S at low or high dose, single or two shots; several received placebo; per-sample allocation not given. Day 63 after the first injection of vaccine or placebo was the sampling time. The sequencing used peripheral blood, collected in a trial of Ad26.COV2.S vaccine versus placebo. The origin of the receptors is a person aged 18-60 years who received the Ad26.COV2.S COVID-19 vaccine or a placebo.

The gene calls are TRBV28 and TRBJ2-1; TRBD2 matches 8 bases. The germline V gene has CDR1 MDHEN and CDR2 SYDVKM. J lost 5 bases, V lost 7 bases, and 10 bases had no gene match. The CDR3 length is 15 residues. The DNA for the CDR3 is TGTGCCAGCACCCCCGGACTAGCTCTGCACAATGAGCAGTTCTTC. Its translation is CASTPGLALHNEQFF.

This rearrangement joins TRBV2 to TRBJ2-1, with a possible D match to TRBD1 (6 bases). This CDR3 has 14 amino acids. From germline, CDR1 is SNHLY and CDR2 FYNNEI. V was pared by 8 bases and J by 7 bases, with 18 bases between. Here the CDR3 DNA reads TGTGCCAGCTACGGGACACGACTGCGGAATGAGCAGTTCTTC. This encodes CASYGTRLRNEQFF.

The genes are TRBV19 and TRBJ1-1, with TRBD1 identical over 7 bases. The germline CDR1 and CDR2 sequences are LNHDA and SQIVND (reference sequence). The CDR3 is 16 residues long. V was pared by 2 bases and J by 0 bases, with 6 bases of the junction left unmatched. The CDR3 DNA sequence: TGTGCCAGTAGTATAAGAGGGGGCACGATGAACACTGAAGCTTTCTTT. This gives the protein CASSIRGGTMNTEAFF.

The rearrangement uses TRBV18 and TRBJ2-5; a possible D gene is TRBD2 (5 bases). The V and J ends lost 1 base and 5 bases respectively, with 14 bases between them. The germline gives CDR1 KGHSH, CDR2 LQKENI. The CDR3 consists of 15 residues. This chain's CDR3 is CASSPLSGRGETQYF. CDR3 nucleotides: TGTGCCAGCTCACCACTGAGCGGACGCGGTGAGACCCAGTACTTC.

The chain's CDR3 is CASSPGIPSEAFF. The CDR3 DNA follows: TGTGCCAGCAGCCCAGGGATTCCTAGCGAAGCTTTCTTT. This chain joins TRBV7-9 and TRBJ1-1; D possibly corresponds to TRBD1 (5 bases). Trimming cost V 5 bases and J 8 bases, with 15 bases left between them. The CDR3 runs 13 residues. Per the germline V gene, CDR1 is SEHNR and CDR2 is FQNEAQ (reference sequence). Full variable domain (outside the CDR3, taken from reference TRBV7-9 and TRBJ1-1): DTGVSQNPRHKITKRGQNVTFRCDPISEHNRLYWYRQTLGQGPEFLTYFQNEAQLEKSRLLSDRFSAERPKGSFSTLEIQRTEQGDSAMYLCASSPGIPSEAFFGQGTRLTVV.

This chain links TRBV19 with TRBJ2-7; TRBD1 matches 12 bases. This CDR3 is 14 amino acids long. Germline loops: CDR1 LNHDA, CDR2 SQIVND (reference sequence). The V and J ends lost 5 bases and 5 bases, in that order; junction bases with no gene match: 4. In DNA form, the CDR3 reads TGTGCCAGTAGTCCCGGGACAGGGGGCCACGAGCAGTACTTC. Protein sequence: CASSPGTGGHEQYF.

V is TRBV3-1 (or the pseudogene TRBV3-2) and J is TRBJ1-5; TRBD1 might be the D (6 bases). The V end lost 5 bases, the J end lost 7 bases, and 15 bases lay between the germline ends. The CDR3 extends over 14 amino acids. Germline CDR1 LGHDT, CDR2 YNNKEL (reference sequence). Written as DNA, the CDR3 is TGTGCCAGCAGCACAAGATTGGACAGCCAGCCCCAGCATTTT. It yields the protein CASSTRLDSQPQHF.

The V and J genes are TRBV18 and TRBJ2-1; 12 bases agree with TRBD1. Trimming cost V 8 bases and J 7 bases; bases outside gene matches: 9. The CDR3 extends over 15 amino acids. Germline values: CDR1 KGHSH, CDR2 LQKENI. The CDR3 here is CASARGQGAMNEQFF. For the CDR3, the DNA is TGTGCCAGCGCGAGGGGACAGGGGGCGATGAATGAGCAGTTCTTC. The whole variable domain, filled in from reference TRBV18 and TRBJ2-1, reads NAGVMQNPRHLVRRRGQEARLRCSPMKGHSHVYWYRQLPEEGLKFMVYLQKENIIDESGMPKERFSAEFPKEGPSILRIQQVVRGDSAAYFCASARGQGAMNEQFFGPGTRLTVL.

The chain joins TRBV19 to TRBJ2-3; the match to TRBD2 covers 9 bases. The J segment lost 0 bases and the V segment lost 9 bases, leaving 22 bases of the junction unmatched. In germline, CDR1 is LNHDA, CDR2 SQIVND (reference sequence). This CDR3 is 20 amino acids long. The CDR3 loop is CASNDGRPGAGGRSTDTQYF. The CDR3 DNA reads TGTGCCAGCAACGACGGACGGCCGGGAGCGGGGGGCCGCAGCACAGATACGCAGTATTTT.

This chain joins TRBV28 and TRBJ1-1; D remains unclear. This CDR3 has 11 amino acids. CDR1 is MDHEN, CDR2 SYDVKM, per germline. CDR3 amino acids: CGAIGLTEAFF. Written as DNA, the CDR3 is TGTGGGGCTATAGGTCTTACTGAAGCTTTCTTT.

The CDR3 is CASLPAAGQGKNIQYF. The CDR3 nucleotides read TGTGCCAGCCTCCCTGCGGCGGGACAGGGGAAAAACATTCAGTACTTC. V and J are TRBV28 and TRBJ2-4; 10 positions match TRBD1. The CDR3 sequence is 16 residues long. CDR1 is MDHEN and CDR2 is SYDVKM in the germline V gene. J gave up 4 bases and V 8 bases, and 11 bases lay outside the gene matches. The whole variable domain, filled in from reference TRBV28 and TRBJ2-4, reads DVKVTQSSRYLVKRTGEKVFLECVQDMDHENMFWYRQDPGLGLRLIYFSYDVKMKEKGDIPEGYSVSREKKERFSLILESASTNQTSMYLCASLPAAGQGKNIQYFGAGTRLSVL.

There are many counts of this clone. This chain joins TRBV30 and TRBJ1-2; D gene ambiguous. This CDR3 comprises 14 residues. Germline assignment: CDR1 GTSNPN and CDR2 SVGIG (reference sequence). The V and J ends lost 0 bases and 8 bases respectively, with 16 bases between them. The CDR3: CAWSVHRTSAGYTF. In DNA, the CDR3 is TGTGCCTGGAGTGTACATAGAACCTCCGCCGGCTACACCTTC.

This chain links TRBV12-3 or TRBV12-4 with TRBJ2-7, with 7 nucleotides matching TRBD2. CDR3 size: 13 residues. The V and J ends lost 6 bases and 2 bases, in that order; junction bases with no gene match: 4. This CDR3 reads CASRSSGTYEQYF. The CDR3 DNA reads TGTGCCAGCAGGTCTAGCGGAACCTACGAGCAGTACTTC.

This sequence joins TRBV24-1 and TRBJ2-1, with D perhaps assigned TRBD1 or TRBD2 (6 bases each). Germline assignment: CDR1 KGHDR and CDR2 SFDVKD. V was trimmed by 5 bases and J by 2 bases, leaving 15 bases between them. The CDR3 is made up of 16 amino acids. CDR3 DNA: TGTGCCACCAGTGGCCGGGGGCCCCTTACCTACAATGAGCAGTTCTTC. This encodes CATSGRGPLTYNEQFF.

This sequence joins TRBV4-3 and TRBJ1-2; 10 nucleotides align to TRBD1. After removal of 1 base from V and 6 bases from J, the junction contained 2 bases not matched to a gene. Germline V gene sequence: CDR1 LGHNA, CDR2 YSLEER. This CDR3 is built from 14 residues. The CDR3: CASSQGQGADGYTF. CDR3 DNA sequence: TGCGCCAGCAGCCAAGGACAGGGGGCGGATGGCTACACCTTC.

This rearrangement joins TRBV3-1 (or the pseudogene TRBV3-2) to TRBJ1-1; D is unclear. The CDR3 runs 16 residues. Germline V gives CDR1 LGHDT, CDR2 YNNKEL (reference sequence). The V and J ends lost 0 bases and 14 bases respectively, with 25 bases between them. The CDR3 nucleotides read TGTGCCAGCAGCCAAGAAGCTAAGCTACGGGTCACCCCTCCCTTCTTT. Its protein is CASSQEAKLRVTPPFF.

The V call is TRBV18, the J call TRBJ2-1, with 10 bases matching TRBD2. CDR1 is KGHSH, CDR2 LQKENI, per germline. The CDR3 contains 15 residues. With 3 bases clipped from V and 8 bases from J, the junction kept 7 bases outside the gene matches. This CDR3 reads CASSPQRGGVDEQFF. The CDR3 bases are TGTGCCAGCTCACCTCAGCGGGGGGGCGTCGATGAGCAGTTCTTC. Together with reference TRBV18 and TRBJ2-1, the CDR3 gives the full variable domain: NAGVMQNPRHLVRRRGQEARLRCSPMKGHSHVYWYRQLPEEGLKFMVYLQKENIIDESGMPKERFSAEFPKEGPSILRIQQVVRGDSAAYFCASSPQRGGVDEQFFGPGTRLTVL.

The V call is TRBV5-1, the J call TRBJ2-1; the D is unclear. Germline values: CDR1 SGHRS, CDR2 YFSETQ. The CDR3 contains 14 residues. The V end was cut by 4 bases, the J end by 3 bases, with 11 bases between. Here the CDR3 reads CASSPPDHYNEQFF. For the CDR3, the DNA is TGCGCCAGCAGCCCCCCGGACCACTACAATGAGCAGTTCTTC.

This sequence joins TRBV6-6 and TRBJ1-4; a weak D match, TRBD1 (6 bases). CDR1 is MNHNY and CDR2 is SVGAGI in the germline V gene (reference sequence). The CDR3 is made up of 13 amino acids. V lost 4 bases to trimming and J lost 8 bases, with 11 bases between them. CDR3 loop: CASSWTEKEKLFF. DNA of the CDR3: TGTGCCAGCAGTTGGACAGAAAAAGAAAAACTGTTTTTT.

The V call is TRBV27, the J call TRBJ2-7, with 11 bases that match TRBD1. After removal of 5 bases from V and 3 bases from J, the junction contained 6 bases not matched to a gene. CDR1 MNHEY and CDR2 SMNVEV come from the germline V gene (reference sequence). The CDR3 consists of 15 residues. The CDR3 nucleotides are TGTGCCAGCAGTGTGGACAGGGGGCTCCTCTACGAGCAGTACTTC. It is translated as CASSVDRGLLYEQYF.

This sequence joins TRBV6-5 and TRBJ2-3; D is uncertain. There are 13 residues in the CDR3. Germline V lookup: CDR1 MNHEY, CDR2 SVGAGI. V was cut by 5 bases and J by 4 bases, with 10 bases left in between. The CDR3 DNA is TGTGCCAGCAGTCGGACCTTACCAGATACGCAGTATTTT. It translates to CASSRTLPDTQYF.

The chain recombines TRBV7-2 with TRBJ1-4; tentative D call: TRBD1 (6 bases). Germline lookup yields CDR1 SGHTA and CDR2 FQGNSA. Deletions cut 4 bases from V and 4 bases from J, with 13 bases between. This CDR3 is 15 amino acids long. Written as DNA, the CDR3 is TGTGCCAGCAGCTCGGGGAACAGGGATAATGAAAAACTGTTTTTT. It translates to CASSSGNRDNEKLFF.

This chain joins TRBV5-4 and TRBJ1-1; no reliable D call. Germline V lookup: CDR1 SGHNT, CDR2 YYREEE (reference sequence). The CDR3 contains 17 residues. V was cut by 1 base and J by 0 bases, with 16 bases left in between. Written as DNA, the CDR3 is TGTGCCAGCAGCTTGTTACGCCCTGACGGTATGAACACTGAAGCTTTCTTT. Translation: CASSLLRPDGMNTEAFF.

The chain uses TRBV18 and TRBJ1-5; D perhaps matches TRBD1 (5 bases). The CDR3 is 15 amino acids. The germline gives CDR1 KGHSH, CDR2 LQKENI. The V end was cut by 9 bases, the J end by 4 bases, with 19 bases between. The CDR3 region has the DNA TGTGCCAGTACCTCCGGGACCCAGAGGAATCAGCCCCAGCATTTT. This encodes CASTSGTQRNQPQHF.

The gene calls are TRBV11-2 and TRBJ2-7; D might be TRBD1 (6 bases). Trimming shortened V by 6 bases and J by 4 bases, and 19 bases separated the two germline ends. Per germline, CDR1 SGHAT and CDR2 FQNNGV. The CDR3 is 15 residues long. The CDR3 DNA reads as TGTGCCAGCAGACCCTCCGGGACAAGAGATTACGAGCAGTACTTC. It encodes CASRPSGTRDYEQYF.

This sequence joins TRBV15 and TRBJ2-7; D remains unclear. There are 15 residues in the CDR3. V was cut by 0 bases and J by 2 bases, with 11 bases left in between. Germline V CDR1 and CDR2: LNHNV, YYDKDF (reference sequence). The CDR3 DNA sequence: TGTGCCACCAGCAGAGATTGGGCCAACCCCTACGAGCAGTACTTC. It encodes CATSRDWANPYEQYF.

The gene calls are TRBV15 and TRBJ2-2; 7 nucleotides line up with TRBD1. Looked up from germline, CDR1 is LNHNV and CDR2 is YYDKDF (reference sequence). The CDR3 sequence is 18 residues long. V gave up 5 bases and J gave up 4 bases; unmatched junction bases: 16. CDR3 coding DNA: TGTGCCACCAGCGGAAAGAGGTCAGGGGGTAAAGGCACCGGGGAGCTGTTTTTT. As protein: CATSGKRSGGKGTGELFF. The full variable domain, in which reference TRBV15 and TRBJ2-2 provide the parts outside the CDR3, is DAMVIQNPRYQVTQFGKPVTLSCSQTLNHNVMYWYQQKSSQAPKLLFHYYDKDFNNEADTPDNFQSRRPNTSFCFLDIRSPGLGDTAMYLCATSGKRSGGKGTGELFFGEGSRLTVL.